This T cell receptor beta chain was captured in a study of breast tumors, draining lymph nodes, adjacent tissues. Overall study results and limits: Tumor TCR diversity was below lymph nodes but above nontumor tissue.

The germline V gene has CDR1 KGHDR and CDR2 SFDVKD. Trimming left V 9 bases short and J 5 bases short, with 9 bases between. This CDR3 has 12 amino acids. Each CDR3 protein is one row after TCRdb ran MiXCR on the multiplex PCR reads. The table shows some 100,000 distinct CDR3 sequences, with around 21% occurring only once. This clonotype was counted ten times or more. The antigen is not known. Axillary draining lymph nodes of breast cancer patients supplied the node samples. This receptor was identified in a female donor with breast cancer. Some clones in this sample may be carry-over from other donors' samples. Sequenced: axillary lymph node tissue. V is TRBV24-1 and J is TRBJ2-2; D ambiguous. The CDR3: CATSWDTGELFF. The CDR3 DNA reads TGTGCCACCTCGTGGGATACCGGGGAGCTGTTTTTT.